These 31 T cell receptor beta chains were sequenced from one sample in a study of naive and memory T cell subsets. Both TRBC1 and TRBC2 were covered by a beta constant-region primer of two equimolar oligonucleotides. Each CDR3 protein is one row after TCRdb ran MiXCR on the UMI-ligation and nested PCR reads. The sample lists about 150,000 distinct CDR3 sequences, approximately 17% seen once, with roughly 0.13% in the top ten. The sample consisted of naive CD4+ T cells from blood. Receptors originate from a human donor in good health.

This clonotype appeared a few times. The chain employs TRBV28 and TRBJ1-1, with D perhaps matching TRBD1 (5 bases). Between the trimmed V and J ends, which lost 5 bases and 2 bases, there was a span of 15 bases. The CDR3 is 15 residues long. CDR1 is MDHEN and CDR2 is SYDVKM in the germline V gene. CDR3 bases: TGTGCCAGCAGTACCGCTGGGCAGGGAAACACTGAAGCTTTCTTT. Its protein is CASSTAGQGNTEAFF.

The J gene is TRBJ2-1, the V gene TRBV5-8; TRBD1 or TRBD2 may be the D gene (5 bases each). Trimming cost V 3 bases and J 9 bases, with 10 bases left between them. In germline, CDR1 is SGHTS, CDR2 YDEGEE. This CDR3 comprises 12 residues. The CDR3 coding sequence is TGTGCCAGCAGCTCGGGACGTGGTGAGCAGTTCTTC. As protein: CASSSGRGEQFF.

J is TRBJ2-5 and V is TRBV18; D is ambiguous. The length of the CDR3 is 15 residues. Germline V lookup: CDR1 KGHSH, CDR2 LQKENI. Trimming shortened V by 3 bases and J by 2 bases, and 13 bases separated the two germline ends. The CDR3 region has the DNA TGTGCCAGCTCACCGTTCGGGCAGAAGCAAGAGACCCAGTACTTC. Its protein is CASSPFGQKQETQYF. The full variable domain, rest sourced from reference TRBV18 and TRBJ2-5, is NAGVMQNPRHLVRRRGQEARLRCSPMKGHSHVYWYRQLPEEGLKFMVYLQKENIIDESGMPKERFSAEFPKEGPSILRIQQVVRGDSAAYFCASSPFGQKQETQYFGPGTRLLVL.

The rearrangement links TRBV5-1 to TRBJ1-3; 7 bases match TRBD1. The CDR3 is made up of 15 amino acids. The V segment lost 4 bases and the J segment 4 bases; nucleotides outside the gene matches: 8. Germline V gene data show CDR1 as SGHRS and CDR2 as YFSETQ. This chain's CDR3 is CASSRGTVEGNTIYF. CDR3 nucleotides: TGCGCCAGCAGCAGAGGGACAGTCGAAGGAAACACCATATATTTT.

Ten or more counts support this clonotype. V gene TRBV28 combines with J gene TRBJ2-7; 7 bases fit TRBD1. The CDR3 sequence is 13 residues long. Unmatched junction bases numbered 3, after V lost 4 bases and J lost 3 bases. Germline CDR1 MDHEN, CDR2 SYDVKM. CDR3: CASSSGQSYEQYF. In nucleotides, the CDR3 is TGTGCCAGCAGTTCGGGACAGAGCTACGAGCAGTACTTC. Together with reference TRBV28 and TRBJ2-7, the CDR3 gives the full variable domain: DVKVTQSSRYLVKRTGEKVFLECVQDMDHENMFWYRQDPGLGLRLIYFSYDVKMKEKGDIPEGYSVSREKKERFSLILESASTNQTSMYLCASSSGQSYEQYFGPGTRLTVT.

This chain uses TRBV5-1 with TRBJ2-5, with D unresolved. Germline values: CDR1 SGHRS, CDR2 YFSETQ. With 2 bases removed from V and 1 base from J, the gap between germline ends came to 15 bases. This CDR3 has 16 amino acids. The CDR3: CASSFRTGRIQETQYF. The CDR3 DNA reads as TGCGCCAGCAGCTTTCGAACCGGACGGATCCAAGAGACCCAGTACTTC. The full variable domain, with the rest looked up from reference TRBV5-1 and TRBJ2-5, is KAGVTQTPRYLIKTRGQQVTLSCSPISGHRSVSWYQQTPGQGLQFLFEYFSETQRNKGNFPGRFSGRQFSNSRSEMNVSTLELGDSALYLCASSFRTGRIQETQYFGPGTRLLVL.

A few counts support this clonotype. V gene TRBV7-7 combines with J gene TRBJ2-3; TRBD1 or TRBD2 may be the D gene (6 bases each). The ends were cut back, 1 base at V and 6 bases at J, with 17 bases in the middle. CDR3 length: 16 residues. CDR1 is SSHAT and CDR2 is FNYEAQ in the germline V gene (reference sequence). The DNA for the CDR3 is TGTGCCAGCAGCTTAGGGGGGGCGCAAACCACGGATACGCAGTATTTT. Encoded protein: CASSLGGAQTTDTQYF.

The chain uses TRBV20-1 and TRBJ1-1, with D hard to call. The CDR3 is 14 residues long. Looked up from germline, CDR1 is DFQATT and CDR2 is SNEGSKA (reference sequence). V was pared by 3 bases and J by 3 bases, with 14 bases between. In DNA, the CDR3 is TGCAGTGCTAGGGCCTGGAGTATGGACACTGAAGCTTTCTTT. Translating gives CSARAWSMDTEAFF.

This clonotype was seen more than once but under ten times. The gene calls are TRBV30 and TRBJ1-2, with TRBD1 identical over 7 bases. With V trimmed by 1 base and J by 3 bases, 2 bases remained unmatched. This CDR3 region has 13 residues. Germline V lookup: CDR1 GTSNPN, CDR2 SVGIG (reference sequence). CDR3: CAWSGQGDYGYTF. CDR3 coding DNA: TGTGCCTGGAGTGGACAGGGCGACTATGGCTACACCTTC. Based on the CDR3 plus reference TRBV30 and TRBJ1-2, the full variable domain is SQTIHQWPATLVQPVGSPLSLECTVEGTSNPNLYWYRQAAGRGLQLLFYSVGIGQISSEVPQNLSASRPQDRQFILSSKKLLLSDSGFYLCAWSGQGDYGYTFGSGTRLTVV.

There are a few counts of this clonotype. The chain combines TRBV18 with TRBJ1-1; tentatively, D is TRBD1 (6 bases). Per germline, CDR1 KGHSH and CDR2 LQKENI. The CDR3 totals 14 residues. The V end was cut by 3 bases, the J end by 4 bases, with 12 bases between. CDR3 sequence: CASSPREGGTEAFF. The CDR3 region has the DNA TGTGCCAGCTCACCCAGGGAAGGGGGCACTGAAGCTTTCTTT.

Only a few counts were recorded for this clonotype. In nucleotides, the CDR3 is TGTGCCACCTCACAACCCCGGAGCGCCAAAAACATTCAGTACTTC. This sequence encodes CATSQPRSAKNIQYF. This sequence joins TRBV6-2 or TRBV6-3 and TRBJ2-4; no firm D call. Germline CDR1 and CDR2: MNHEY and SVGEGT. V gave up 10 bases and J gave up 1 base, with 17 bases separating them. This CDR3 comprises 15 residues.

This clonotype was seen a few times. The chain has TRBV7-2 and TRBJ1-2; D gene uncertain. Trimming shortened V by 4 bases and J by 9 bases, and 9 bases separated the two germline ends. The germline CDR1 and CDR2 sequences are SGHTA and FQGNSA. This CDR3 comprises 11 residues. CDR3 DNA sequence: TGTGCCAGCAGCTCCGTGAGGAGCTACACCTTC. This codes for CASSSVRSYTF.

The chain carries TRBV7-8 and TRBJ2-7; 8 bases fit TRBD2. The CDR3 loop spans 15 amino acids. CDR1 SGHVS and CDR2 FQNEAQ come from the germline V gene. Losses at the gene ends were 5 bases for V and 2 bases for J; bases not matched to a gene: 8. The CDR3 sequence: CASSSRAGVAYEQYF. The CDR3 DNA follows: TGTGCCAGCAGCAGCCGAGCGGGAGTGGCCTACGAGCAGTACTTC.

DNA of the CDR3: TGCAGCGTTCTTAGGACGGAAGAGACCCAGTACTTC. It translates to CSVLRTEETQYF. The chain has TRBV29-1 and TRBJ2-5; D call uncertain. This CDR3 is 12 amino acids long. CDR1 is SQVTM and CDR2 is ANQGSEA in the germline V gene. The V end was cut by 5 bases, the J end by 3 bases, with 10 bases between.

The rearrangement joins TRBV29-1 to TRBJ2-5; 13 bases line up with TRBD2. The CDR3 contains 16 residues. Trimming took 3 bases from V and 2 from J; bases not matched to a gene: 6. Germline CDR1 and CDR2: SQVTM and ANQGSEA. The CDR3 is CSVDRRTSGSQETQYF. The CDR3 nucleotides read TGCAGCGTTGACCGCCGGACTAGCGGGAGTCAAGAGACCCAGTACTTC. Filled out from reference TRBV29-1 and TRBJ2-5, the complete variable domain reads SAVISQKPSRDICQRGTSLTIQCQVDSQVTMMFWYRQQPGQSLTLIATANQGSEATYESGFVIDKFPISRPNLTFSTLTVSNMSPEDSSIYLCSVDRRTSGSQETQYFGPGTRLLVL.

In this sample, this clonotype turned up a few times. The rearrangement uses TRBV20-1 and TRBJ2-5; 11 positions match TRBD2. Trimming at V came to 5 bases and at J to 4 bases, leaving 9 bases not matched to a gene. The CDR3 extends over 15 amino acids. Germline CDR1 reads DFQATT; CDR2 reads SNEGSKA (reference sequence). As DNA, the CDR3 is TGCAGTGCTGAGCGAACTGGACTAGCGGGAGAGACCCAGTACTTC. This codes for CSAERTGLAGETQYF.

This chain links TRBV7-2 with TRBJ2-3; weak D call: TRBD1 (6 bases). CDR1 is SGHTA, CDR2 FQGNSA, per germline. The CDR3 contains 16 residues. V lost 8 bases, J lost 1 base, and 19 bases lay in between. CDR3 bases: TGTGCCAGCTGCCGTGGGGGCCCCTATGGCACAGATACGCAGTATTTT. Its translation is CASCRGGPYGTDTQYF.

This clonotype was seen a few times. V usage is TRBV11-2 and J usage is TRBJ2-2; no clear D. This CDR3 region has 14 residues. Trimming shortened V by 3 bases and J by 1 base, and 6 bases separated the two germline ends. CDR1 SGHAT and CDR2 FQNNGV come from the germline V gene. The CDR3 sequence is CASSLTLNTGELFF. The CDR3 region has the DNA TGTGCCAGCAGCTTGACATTGAACACCGGGGAGCTGTTTTTT.

DNA for the CDR3: TGCAGCACAAACCAGGGGGAGTCCTATGGCTACACCTTC. Its translation: CSTNQGESYGYTF. This rearrangement joins TRBV29-1 to TRBJ1-2, with 7 bases lining up with TRBD1. The CDR3 is made up of 13 amino acids. J was trimmed by 4 bases and V by 8 bases; bases with no gene match: 10. Germline V gives CDR1 SQVTM, CDR2 ANQGSEA.

This clonotype has more than one count but fewer than ten. The rearrangement uses TRBV12-3 or TRBV12-4 and TRBJ2-7; 15 bases line up with TRBD2. The CDR3 extends over 15 amino acids. Losses at the gene ends were 6 bases for V and 3 bases for J; bases not matched to a gene: 3. In DNA, the CDR3 is TGTGCCAGCAGGGGACTAGCGGGAGGAGGCTACGAGCAGTACTTC. This gives the protein CASRGLAGGGYEQYF.

V usage is TRBV3-1 and J usage is TRBJ2-7; weak D call: TRBD2 (7 bases). Per the germline V gene, CDR1 is LGHDT and CDR2 is YNNKEL (reference sequence). This CDR3 is 13 amino acids long. Trimming took off 3 bases at V and 4 bases at J, with 10 bases between the two ends. CDR3 residues: CASSQRGPYEQYF. The CDR3 DNA follows: TGTGCCAGCAGCCAGCGGGGGCCTTACGAGCAGTACTTC.

This clonotype was seen many times. The rearrangement uses TRBV20-1 and TRBJ2-3; tentative D call: TRBD2 (5 bases). The CDR3 is made up of 15 amino acids. V was clipped by 2 bases and J by 0 bases, with 12 bases between them. Germline CDR1 is DFQATT and CDR2 is SNEGSKA (reference sequence). For the CDR3, the DNA is TGCAGTGCTAGACAAGCGGAGACAAGCACAGATACGCAGTATTTT. Residues: CSARQAETSTDTQYF.

This clonotype was observed a handful of times. The genes are TRBV20-1 and TRBJ1-1; D ambiguous. This CDR3 is 11 amino acids long. Per the germline V gene, CDR1 is DFQATT and CDR2 is SNEGSKA (reference sequence). V shed 3 bases and J shed 3 bases, with 5 bases lying between them. This chain's CDR3 is CSASFYTEAFF. For the CDR3, the DNA is TGCAGTGCTAGCTTCTACACTGAAGCTTTCTTT.

J is TRBJ1-2 and V is TRBV6-2 or TRBV6-3, with D perhaps matching TRBD1 (5 bases). The CDR3 extends over 14 amino acids. The V end was cut by 0 bases, the J end by 5 bases, with 10 bases between. Germline V CDR1 and CDR2: MNHEY, SVGEGT. The CDR3 region has the DNA TGTGCCAGCAGTTACTCGAAGGGGTGGTATGGCTACACCTTC. Residues: CASSYSKGWYGYTF.

The chain has TRBV4-1 and TRBJ2-3; D gene uncertain. Trimming shortened V by 4 bases and J by 6 bases, and 14 bases separated the two germline ends. The CDR3 loop spans 14 amino acids. Germline V gives CDR1 MGHRA, CDR2 YSYEKL. The DNA of the CDR3 is TGCGCCAGCAGCCGTTTGGTCCCACTTGATACGCAGTATTTT. As protein: CASSRLVPLDTQYF.

This clonotype was seen more than once but under ten times. V and J are TRBV29-1 and TRBJ2-1; 7 bases are shared with TRBD1. V dropped 5 bases and J dropped 5; count of bases not matched to a gene: 6. This CDR3 region has 13 residues. Looked up from germline, CDR1 is SQVTM and CDR2 is ANQGSEA. CDR3 in amino acids: CSVLRDRDNEQFF. The CDR3 DNA reads as TGCAGCGTTCTCCGGGACAGAGACAATGAGCAGTTCTTC.

This clonotype was seen only a few times. The CDR3 coding sequence is TGCGCCAGCAGCCAAGTACTAGCGGGGCTCCAAGAGACCCAGTACTTC. It is translated as CASSQVLAGLQETQYF. This sequence joins TRBV4-3 and TRBJ2-5; 10 bases are a match to TRBD2. The CDR3 is made up of 16 amino acids. Losses at the gene ends were 1 base for V and 1 base for J; bases not matched to a gene: 3. The germline V gene has CDR1 LGHNA and CDR2 YSLEER.

V gene TRBV24-1 combines with J gene TRBJ2-6; no reliable D call. Deletions cut 7 bases from V and 0 bases from J, with 9 bases between. The germline V gene encodes CDR1 KGHDR and CDR2 SFDVKD. The CDR3 totals 15 residues. The CDR3 loop reads CATSQRSSGANVLTF. CDR3 DNA: TGTGCCACCAGCCAGAGAAGCTCTGGGGCCAACGTCCTGACTTTC.

The sample holds a few counts of this clonotype. V usage is TRBV6-6 and J usage is TRBJ1-1; D is unresolved. Deletions cut 0 bases from V and 0 bases from J, with 8 bases between. Germline CDR1 and CDR2: MNHNY and SVGAGI (reference sequence). The CDR3 is 15 residues long. The CDR3 DNA is TGTGCCAGCAGTTACTCTAGGACCATGAACACTGAAGCTTTCTTT. Protein product: CASSYSRTMNTEAFF.

This clonotype has only a few counts. This sequence joins TRBV7-2 and TRBJ2-7; D gene uncertain. Germline CDR1 SGHTA, CDR2 FQGNSA. The length of the CDR3 is 12 residues. V was cut by 5 bases and J by 2 bases, with 7 bases left in between. The CDR3 reads CASSLLTYEQYF. CDR3 bases: TGTGCCAGCAGCCTCCTAACCTACGAGCAGTACTTC.

The gene calls are TRBV20-1 and TRBJ2-6; D is ambiguous. V was clipped by 5 bases and J by 9 bases, with 17 bases between them. This CDR3 comprises 14 residues. Germline V lookup: CDR1 DFQATT, CDR2 SNEGSKA (reference sequence). CDR3 sequence reads: CSAEPLKKSNVLTF. CDR3 in DNA: TGCAGTGCTGAACCTCTTAAAAAAAGCAACGTCCTGACTTTC.